These 30 T cell receptor beta chains originate from one sample sequenced in a study of CD8 T cells in Susac syndrome. Random hexamers were used to reverse transcribe an amount of roughly 0.45 to 1 ug RNA. In TCRdb, the immunoSEQ multiplex PCR reads were re-called with MiXCR into one record per CDR3 protein. This sample has 180,000 or so distinct CDR3 sequences, with 85% to 95% found just once. Sequencing was done on a sample of CD4+ T cells from PBMCs. These receptors came from a human donor in good health.

This rearrangement joins TRBV28 to TRBJ2-7, with D tentatively TRBD1 (6 bases). The CDR3 is 13 residues long. Deletions cut 3 bases from V and 5 bases from J, with 11 bases between. Germline V gene data show CDR1 as MDHEN and CDR2 as SYDVKM. The CDR3 loop reads CASSFAGVHEQYV. Here the CDR3 DNA reads TGTGCCAGCAGTTTCGCAGGGGTCCACGAGCAGTACGTC.

This clonotype was counted once. The chain employs TRBV20-1 and TRBJ2-5, with no clear D. CDR3 length equals 15 residues. The V end was cut by 0 bases, the J end by 9 bases, with 20 bases between. Germline V CDR1 and CDR2: DFQATT, SNEGSKA (reference sequence). Here the CDR3 DNA reads TGCAGTGCTAGAGAAGGCTTTGGCACGTCCACGGCCCAGTACTTC. Translated: CSAREGFGTSTAQYF.

The chain couples TRBV4-3 to TRBJ2-7, with 8 bases lining up with TRBD1. The CDR3 extends over 16 amino acids. Per germline, CDR1 LGHNA and CDR2 YSLEER. The V gene end was trimmed by 4 bases and the J gene end by 5 bases; junction bases not matched to a gene: 13. The CDR3 region is CASSRAQGGASNEQYF. The CDR3 nucleotides read TGCGCCAGCAGCCGAGCACAGGGGGGCGCATCCAACGAGCAGTACTTC.

The CDR3 bases are TGCAGTGCCGGACGAGCGGGGGACTACAATGAGCAGTTCTTC. Residues: CSAGRAGDYNEQFF. V is TRBV20-1 and J is TRBJ2-1, with 8 bases fitting TRBD2. The CDR3 consists of 14 residues. Germline V CDR1 and CDR2: DFQATT, SNEGSKA (reference sequence). V lost 6 bases to trimming and J lost 3 bases; unmatched junction nucleotides: 7.

This chain joins TRBV5-4 and TRBJ2-3; D is unclear. The CDR3 loop spans 15 amino acids. Germline V CDR1 and CDR2: SGHNT, YYREEE (reference sequence). V lost 4 bases and J lost 2, with 14 bases in between. CDR3 region: CASSRTSSVTDTQYF. CDR3 DNA sequence: TGTGCCAGCAGCCGTACCTCATCGGTCACAGATACGCAGTATTTT.

The rearrangement links TRBV29-1 to TRBJ2-1; D not resolved. The ends were cut back, 6 bases at V and 5 bases at J, with 20 bases in the middle. This CDR3 spans 15 amino acids. The germline gives CDR1 SQVTM, CDR2 ANQGSEA. The CDR3 protein is CSVLIPPVANNEQFF. The CDR3, as DNA: TGCAGCGTCCTCATCCCGCCAGTCGCGAACAATGAGCAGTTCTTC.

The V call is TRBV6-1, the J call TRBJ1-2; 8 bases agree with TRBD1. The CDR3 contains 14 residues. The V and J ends lost 4 bases and 4 bases, in that order; junction bases with no gene match: 5. Per the germline V gene, CDR1 is MNHNS and CDR2 is SASEGT. Here the CDR3 DNA reads TGTGCCAGCAGTGCTGCAGGGGGCGTCTATGGCTACACCTTC. It is translated as CASSAAGGVYGYTF.

This chain uses TRBV7-9 with TRBJ1-2; tentatively, D is TRBD1 (5 bases). CDR1 is SEHNR, CDR2 FQNEAQ, per germline (reference sequence). V shed 5 bases and J shed 8 bases, with 15 bases lying between them. This CDR3 contains 13 residues. The CDR3 coding sequence is TGTGCCAGCAGCGTCCATACAGGTCCCGGCTACACCTTC. It codes for CASSVHTGPGYTF.

The chain is built from TRBV24-1 and TRBJ1-2; tentative D call: TRBD1 (5 bases). The CDR3 extends over 14 amino acids. V lost 6 bases and J 4 bases, leaving 14 bases between the germline ends. Per the germline V gene, CDR1 is KGHDR and CDR2 is SFDVKD. The CDR3 DNA follows: TGTGCCACCAGTAACAGGTCTACAGTCTATGGCTACACCTTC. Encoded protein: CATSNRSTVYGYTF.

The chain uses TRBV7-9 and TRBJ2-1; D might be TRBD1 (5 bases). This CDR3 has 14 residues. V was trimmed by 5 bases and J by 4 bases, leaving 12 bases between them. Looked up from germline, CDR1 is SEHNR and CDR2 is FQNEAQ (reference sequence). The CDR3 nucleotides are TGTGCCAGCAGCACCTGGACAAGTTACAATGAGCAGTTCTTC. It encodes CASSTWTSYNEQFF.

CDR3 coding DNA: TGCAGTGCTAGAGATAGTGGGGCCCGTCAAAACATTCAGTACTTC. Amino acid sequence: CSARDSGARQNIQYF. The chain employs TRBV20-1 and TRBJ2-4, with TRBD1 as a possible D gene (5 bases). The V and J ends lost 0 bases and 5 bases respectively, with 14 bases between them. Germline CDR1 DFQATT, CDR2 SNEGSKA (reference sequence). The CDR3 sequence is 15 residues long.

V and J are TRBV9 and TRBJ1-1; no definite D call. Trimming removed 3 bases from V and 1 base from J, with 7 bases in between. This CDR3 is 13 amino acids long. The V gene's germline CDR1 is SGDLS and CDR2 YYNGEE. For the CDR3, the DNA is TGTGCCAGCAGCGCACGACAGAACACTGAAGCTTTCTTT. Amino acid sequence: CASSARQNTEAFF.

J is TRBJ2-3 and V is TRBV10-3, with D uncertain. CDR1 ENHRY and CDR2 SYGVKD come from the germline V gene. Trimming pared 8 bases from V and 0 bases from J, leaving 9 bases between. The CDR3 has 13 residues. CDR3 residues: CAIDRGSTDTQYF. CDR3 bases: TGTGCCATCGACCGAGGAAGCACAGATACGCAGTATTTT.

V is TRBV20-1 and J is TRBJ2-7; weak D call: TRBD1 (6 bases). The germline gives CDR1 DFQATT, CDR2 SNEGSKA (reference sequence). This CDR3 spans 13 amino acids. Trimming pared 5 bases from V and 2 bases from J, leaving 13 bases between. CDR3 sequence (DNA): TGCAGTGCTCATCGTGACAGGACCTACGAGCAGTACTTC. This sequence encodes CSAHRDRTYEQYF.

The rearrangement links TRBV7-2 to TRBJ1-6; 7 bases align to TRBD1. The CDR3 is 15 amino acids. Per germline, CDR1 SGHTA and CDR2 FQGNSA. The junction had 2 bases not matched to a gene; V was cut back by 0 bases and J by 6 bases. The CDR3 sequence is CASSLAGGFNSPLHF. CDR3 coding DNA: TGTGCCAGCAGCTTAGCAGGGGGCTTTAATTCACCCCTCCACTTT. Based on the CDR3 plus reference TRBV7-2 and TRBJ1-6, the full variable domain is GAGVSQSPSNKVTEKGKDVELRCDPISGHTALYWYRQSLGQGLEFLIYFQGNSAPDKSGLPSDRFSAERTGGSVSTLTIQRTQQEDSAVYLCASSLAGGFNSPLHFGNGTRLTVT.

This chain joins TRBV10-3 and TRBJ2-5; tentative D call: TRBD2 (5 bases). The CDR3 spans 13 residues. V gave up 5 bases and J gave up 4 bases, with 11 bases separating them. CDR1 and CDR2 (germline): ENHRY, SYGVKD. The chain's CDR3 is CAISLEGRETQYF. CDR3 bases: TGTGCCATCAGTTTAGAGGGCCGAGAGACCCAGTACTTC.

A note on this clonotype: One end of the junction does not line up with germline, which may come from a read error. The V gene is TRBV20-1, the J gene TRBJ1-1; D may be TRBD1 (5 bases). CDR1 is DFQATT, CDR2 SNEGSKA, per germline (reference sequence). The length of the CDR3 is 12 residues. CDR3 nucleotides: TGCAGTGATAGACAGCCCAACACTGAAGCTTTCTTT. As protein: CSDRQPNTEAFF.

The table lists this clonotype with a count of one. V is TRBV9 and J is TRBJ1-5, with D perhaps TRBD1 (5 bases). Per germline, CDR1 SGDLS and CDR2 YYNGEE. V dropped 5 bases and J dropped 3 bases, with 12 bases sitting between them. This CDR3 is 14 amino acids long. In DNA, the CDR3 is TGTGCCAGCAGTGGAGGGGTTTACAATCAGCCCCAGCATTTT. It translates to CASSGGVYNQPQHF.

This chain joins TRBV5-1 and TRBJ2-5; D gene unclear. The CDR3 has 13 amino acids. Deletions cut 4 bases from V and 4 bases from J, with 11 bases between. Per the germline V gene, CDR1 is SGHRS and CDR2 is YFSETQ. Here the CDR3 reads CASSDPRGETQYF. The CDR3, as DNA: TGCGCCAGCAGCGACCCGCGTGGAGAGACCCAGTACTTC.

The chain recombines TRBV29-1 with TRBJ1-2, with TRBD1 as a possible D gene (6 bases). CDR1 SQVTM and CDR2 ANQGSEA come from the germline V gene. Trimming took 1 base from V and 2 from J, leaving 17 bases between them. The CDR3 covers 16 residues. In nucleotides, the CDR3 is TGCAGCGTTGAAGGAACGGACAGATCTAAAAACTATGGCTACACCTTC. Translating it yields CSVEGTDRSKNYGYTF.

The V gene is TRBV6-2 or TRBV6-3, the J gene TRBJ1-2; 8 bases map to TRBD1. CDR3 size: 13 residues. Germline CDR1 is MNHEY and CDR2 is SVGEGT. V was clipped by 7 bases and J by 7 bases; unmatched bases: 8. CDR3 coding DNA: TGTGCCAGCAACAAACAGGGGGAAGGTGGCTACACCTTC. Residues: CASNKQGEGGYTF.

The genes are TRBV6-6 and TRBJ2-3; the D is unclear. V was clipped by 2 bases and J by 8 bases, with 5 bases between them. The germline gives CDR1 MNHNY, CDR2 SVGAGI (reference sequence). The CDR3 sequence is 11 residues long. The CDR3 loop is CASSYETTQYF. CDR3 sequence (DNA): TGTGCCAGCAGTTACGAGACTACGCAGTATTTT.

This clonotype was detected a few times. The rearrangement uses TRBV2 and TRBJ2-1; either TRBD1 or TRBD2 may supply D (5 bases each). The CDR3 runs to 14 residues. Germline CDR1 SNHLY, CDR2 FYNNEI. Trimming left V 5 bases short and J 0 bases short, with 8 bases between. Written as DNA, the CDR3 is TGTGCCAGCAGTCCAGGGAGCTCCTACAATGAGCAGTTCTTC. This translates into CASSPGSSYNEQFF. The whole variable domain, remainder taken from reference TRBV2 and TRBJ2-1, is EPEVTQTPSHQVTQMGQEVILRCVPISNHLYFYWYRQILGQKVEFLVSFYNNEISEKSEIFDDQFSVERPDGSNFTLKIRSTKLEDSAMYFCASSPGSSYNEQFFGPGTRLTVL.

The rearrangement joins TRBV20-1 to TRBJ1-6; D gene unclear. Germline assignment: CDR1 DFQATT and CDR2 SNEGSKA (reference sequence). The CDR3 totals 14 residues. V gave up 5 bases and J gave up 5 bases, with 13 bases separating them. CDR3 region: CSAPRALDNSPLHF. In DNA form, the CDR3 reads TGCAGTGCTCCCCGGGCCCTAGATAATTCACCCCTCCACTTT.

The chain couples TRBV28 to TRBJ2-2, with D unresolved. Per germline, CDR1 MDHEN and CDR2 SYDVKM. V lost 8 bases, J lost 2 bases, and 9 bases lay in between. This CDR3 has 13 residues. The CDR3 region is CASGHGNTGELFF. In DNA form, the CDR3 reads TGTGCCAGCGGGCACGGCAACACCGGGGAGCTGTTTTTT.

The V gene is TRBV18, the J gene TRBJ2-1; D ambiguous. Germline V CDR1 and CDR2: KGHSH, LQKENI. This CDR3 contains 11 residues. Deletions cut 2 bases from V and 9 bases from J, with 5 bases between. As DNA, the CDR3 is TGTGCCAGCTCACCAAGTAGTGAGCAGTTCTTC. Protein: CASSPSSEQFF.

The chain links TRBV30 to TRBJ2-2; D unclear. The V gene lost 0 bases and the J gene lost 5 bases, with 13 bases spanning the gap. The CDR3 runs to 15 residues. Germline CDR1 is GTSNPN and CDR2 is SVGIG (reference sequence). The CDR3 protein is CAWSVGPPSTGELFF. CDR3 coding DNA: TGTGCCTGGAGTGTGGGCCCGCCTTCTACCGGGGAGCTGTTTTTT.

The gene calls are TRBV10-3 and TRBJ1-2; D call uncertain. Germline V gene sequence: CDR1 ENHRY, CDR2 SYGVKD. This CDR3 has 12 amino acids. Trimming stripped 8 bases from V and 4 bases from J, with 11 bases between. The CDR3 is CAISGNSYGYTF. CDR3 sequence (DNA): TGTGCCATCTCGGGGAACAGCTATGGCTACACCTTC.

The chain recombines TRBV5-1 with TRBJ2-3; possibly TRBD2 for D (6 bases). Germline lookup yields CDR1 SGHRS and CDR2 YFSETQ. This CDR3 is built from 13 residues. V lost 4 bases and J lost 6, with 12 bases in between. The CDR3 loop reads CASSPETRDTQYF. The CDR3, as DNA: TGCGCCAGCAGCCCGGAGACTAGGGATACGCAGTATTTT.

This clonotype was detected once. The CDR3 is CASSPRGEGQPQHF. CDR3 bases: TGTGCCAGCTCACCAAGGGGAGAGGGGCAGCCCCAGCATTTT. The rearrangement links TRBV18 to TRBJ1-5; possibly TRBD1 for D (5 bases). V lost 2 bases and J 7 bases, leaving 12 bases between the germline ends. CDR3 length: 14 residues. Germline CDR1 KGHSH, CDR2 LQKENI.